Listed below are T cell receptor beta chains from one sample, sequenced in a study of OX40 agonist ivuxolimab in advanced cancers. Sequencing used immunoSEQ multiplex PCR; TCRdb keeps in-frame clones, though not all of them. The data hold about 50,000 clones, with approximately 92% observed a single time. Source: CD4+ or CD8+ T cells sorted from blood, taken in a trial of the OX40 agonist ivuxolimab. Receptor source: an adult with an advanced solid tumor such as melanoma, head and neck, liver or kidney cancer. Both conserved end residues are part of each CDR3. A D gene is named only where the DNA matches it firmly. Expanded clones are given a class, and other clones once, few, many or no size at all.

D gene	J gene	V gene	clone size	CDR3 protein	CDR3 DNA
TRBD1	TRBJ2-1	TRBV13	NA	CASSSPDRVPDEQFF	TGTGCCAGCAGCTCCCCGGACAGGGTCCCCGATGAGCAGTTCTTC
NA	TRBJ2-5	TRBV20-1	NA	CSARDTKTQYF	TGCAGTGCTAGAGATACGAAGACCCAGTACTTC
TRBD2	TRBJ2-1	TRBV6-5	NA	CASSYTSGRAHEQFF	TGTGCCAGCAGTTACACTAGCGGGAGGGCCCATGAGCAGTTCTTC
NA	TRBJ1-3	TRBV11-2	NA	CASSLVGLGSGNTIYF	TGTGCCAGCAGCTTAGTCGGGTTGGGCTCTGGAAACACCATATATTTT
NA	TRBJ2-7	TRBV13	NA	CASSLASEPERPYEQYF	TGTGCCAGCAGCTTAGCCTCCGAACCGGAGCGGCCCTACGAGCAGTACTTC
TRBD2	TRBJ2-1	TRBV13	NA	CASSLVASGGYNEQFF	TGTGCCAGCAGCTTAGTGGCTAGCGGGGGGTACAATGAGCAGTTCTTC
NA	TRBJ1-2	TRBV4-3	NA	CASSPTEGVGGYTF	TGCGCCAGCAGCCCCACCGAGGGGGTAGGAGGCTACACCTTC
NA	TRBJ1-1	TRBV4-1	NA	CASSHYLDRPAFF	TGCGCCAGCAGCCACTATCTCGACAGGCCGGCTTTCTTT
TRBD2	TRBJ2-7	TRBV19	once	CASSPFREGSYEQYF	TGTGCCAGTAGCCCCTTTAGGGAGGGATCCTACGAGCAGTACTTC
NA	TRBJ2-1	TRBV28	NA	CASSLEGTSYNEQFF	TGTGCCAGCAGTTTAGAAGGGACAAGCTACAATGAGCAGTTCTTC
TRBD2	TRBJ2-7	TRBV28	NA	CASSSGTNLYEQYF	TGTGCCAGCAGCAGTGGGACTAACCTCTACGAGCAGTACTTC
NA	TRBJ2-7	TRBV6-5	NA	CASSYVWGYEQYF	TGTGCCAGCAGTTACGTTTGGGGCTACGAGCAGTACTTC
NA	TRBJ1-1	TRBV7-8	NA	CASSLERGVRTEAFF	TGTGCCAGCAGCTTAGAGAGGGGAGTACGAACTGAAGCTTTCTTT
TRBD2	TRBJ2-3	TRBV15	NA	CATTPLAGGPEQYF	TGTGCCACCACCCCACTAGCGGGAGGGCCCGAGCAGTATTTT
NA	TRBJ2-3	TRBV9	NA	CASSVEGGLTDTQYF	TGTGCCAGCAGCGTAGAGGGGGGTCTGACAGATACGCAGTATTTT
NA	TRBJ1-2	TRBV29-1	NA	CSVLSESYGYTF	TGCAGCGTTTTATCAGAGAGCTATGGCTACACCTTC
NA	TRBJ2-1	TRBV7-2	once	CASSLRGEPHEQFF	TGTGCCAGCAGCTTGAGGGGGGAGCCCCATGAGCAGTTCTTC
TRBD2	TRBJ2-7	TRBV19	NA	CASKAGGPYEQYF	TGTGCCAGTAAGGCGGGAGGGCCCTACGAGCAGTACTTC
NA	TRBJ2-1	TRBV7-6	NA	CASGFAYNEQFF	TGTGCCAGCGGATTCGCCTACAATGAGCAGTTCTTC
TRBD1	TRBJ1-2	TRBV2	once	CASLPTGGDSGYTF	TGTGCCAGCCTTCCTACAGGGGGCGACAGTGGCTACACCTTC
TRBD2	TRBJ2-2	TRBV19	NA	CASSPRTSGNTGELFF	TGTGCCAGTAGTCCCCGAACTAGCGGGAACACCGGGGAGCTGTTTTTT
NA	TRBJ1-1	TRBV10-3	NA	CAIKIRDLRGNTEAFF	TGTGCCATTAAGATCCGGGACTTAAGAGGGAACACTGAAGCTTTCTTT
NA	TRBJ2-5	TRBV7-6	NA	CASSPDGRTQYF	TGTGCCAGCAGCCCTGATGGGAGGACCCAGTACTTC
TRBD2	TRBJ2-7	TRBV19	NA	CASSPGTSGSLREQYF	TGTGCCAGTAGTCCAGGGACTAGCGGGAGTTTACGCGAGCAGTACTTC
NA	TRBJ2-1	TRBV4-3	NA	CASSQDLSGITYNEQFF	TGCGCCAGCAGCCAAGATCTGTCGGGTATTACCTACAATGAGCAGTTCTTC
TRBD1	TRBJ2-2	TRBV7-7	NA	CASSGLGQGDAGELFF	TGTGCTAGCAGCGGACTAGGACAGGGGGACGCCGGGGAGCTGTTTTTT
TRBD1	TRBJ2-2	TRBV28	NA	CASSGRQGAVGELFF	TGTGCCAGCAGCGGCCGCCAGGGGGCAGTCGGGGAGCTGTTTTTT
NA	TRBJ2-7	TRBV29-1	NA	CSVLLMGPHEQYF	TGCAGCGTACTACTGATGGGTCCCCACGAGCAGTACTTC
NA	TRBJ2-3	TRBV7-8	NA	CASSYRKDTQYF	TGTGCCAGCAGCTATCGTAAAGATACGCAGTATTTT
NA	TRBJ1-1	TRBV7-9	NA	CASATGNTEAFF	TGTGCCAGCGCGACAGGGAACACTGAAGCTTTCTTT
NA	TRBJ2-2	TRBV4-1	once	CASSQELGVSGELFF	TGCGCCAGCAGCCAAGAATTGGGTGTGTCCGGGGAGCTGTTTTTT
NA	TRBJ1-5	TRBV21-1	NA	CASSAGGYNQPQHF	TGTGCCAGCAGCGCCGGCGGGTACAATCAGCCCCAGCATTTT
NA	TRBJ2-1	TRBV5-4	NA	CASSFRGDSYNEQFF	TGTGCCAGCAGCTTTAGGGGGGACTCCTACAATGAGCAGTTCTTC
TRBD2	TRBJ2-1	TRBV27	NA	CASTQEREGRGEQFF	TGTGCCAGCACCCAGGAACGGGAGGGCCGAGGGGAGCAGTTCTTC
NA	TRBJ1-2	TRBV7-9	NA	CASSPQGFHYGYTF	TGTGCCAGCAGCCCTCAGGGTTTCCACTATGGCTACACCTTC
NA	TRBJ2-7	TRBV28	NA	CASSTAGEATFYEQYF	TGTGCCAGCAGTACAGCCGGAGAAGCCACCTTCTACGAGCAGTACTTC
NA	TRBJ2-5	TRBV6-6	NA	CASSYDGGETQYF	TGTGCCAGCAGTTACGACGGTGGAGAGACCCAGTACTTC